This paragraph covers one TCR beta chain sequence. The data were obtained in a study of blood T cell repertoires in COVID-19. Study-level information: The United States, Italy and Spain supplied acute and convalescent COVID-19 samples. PBMCs, B-cell-depleted T cells, or T cells provided the cDNA or gDNA that made up the material.

Per the original data handling: By means of reference gene primer amplification, nucleated cell counts were estimated. Here immunoSEQ multiplex PCR was the method, and the copy in TCRdb shows in-frame clones only, minus some. That table furnishes V, J and clone size, whereas the DNA furnished D and trimming. The profile shows approximately 100,000 clones, about 85% of them singletons. The trim removed 5 bases at V and 4 bases at J, leaving 4 bases unmatched. CDR3 size: 13 residues. Germline V CDR1 and CDR2: SGHTA, FQGNSA. This TCR was recovered from a woman aged 80 or over with acute or convalescent COVID-19. The specimen sequenced was peripheral blood. The V gene is TRBV7-2, the J gene TRBJ1-1, with TRBD1 matching over 7 bases. CDR3 in amino acids: CASSIQGSTEAFF. Here the CDR3 DNA reads TGTGCCAGCAGCATACAGGGGAGCACTGAAGCTTTCTTT.